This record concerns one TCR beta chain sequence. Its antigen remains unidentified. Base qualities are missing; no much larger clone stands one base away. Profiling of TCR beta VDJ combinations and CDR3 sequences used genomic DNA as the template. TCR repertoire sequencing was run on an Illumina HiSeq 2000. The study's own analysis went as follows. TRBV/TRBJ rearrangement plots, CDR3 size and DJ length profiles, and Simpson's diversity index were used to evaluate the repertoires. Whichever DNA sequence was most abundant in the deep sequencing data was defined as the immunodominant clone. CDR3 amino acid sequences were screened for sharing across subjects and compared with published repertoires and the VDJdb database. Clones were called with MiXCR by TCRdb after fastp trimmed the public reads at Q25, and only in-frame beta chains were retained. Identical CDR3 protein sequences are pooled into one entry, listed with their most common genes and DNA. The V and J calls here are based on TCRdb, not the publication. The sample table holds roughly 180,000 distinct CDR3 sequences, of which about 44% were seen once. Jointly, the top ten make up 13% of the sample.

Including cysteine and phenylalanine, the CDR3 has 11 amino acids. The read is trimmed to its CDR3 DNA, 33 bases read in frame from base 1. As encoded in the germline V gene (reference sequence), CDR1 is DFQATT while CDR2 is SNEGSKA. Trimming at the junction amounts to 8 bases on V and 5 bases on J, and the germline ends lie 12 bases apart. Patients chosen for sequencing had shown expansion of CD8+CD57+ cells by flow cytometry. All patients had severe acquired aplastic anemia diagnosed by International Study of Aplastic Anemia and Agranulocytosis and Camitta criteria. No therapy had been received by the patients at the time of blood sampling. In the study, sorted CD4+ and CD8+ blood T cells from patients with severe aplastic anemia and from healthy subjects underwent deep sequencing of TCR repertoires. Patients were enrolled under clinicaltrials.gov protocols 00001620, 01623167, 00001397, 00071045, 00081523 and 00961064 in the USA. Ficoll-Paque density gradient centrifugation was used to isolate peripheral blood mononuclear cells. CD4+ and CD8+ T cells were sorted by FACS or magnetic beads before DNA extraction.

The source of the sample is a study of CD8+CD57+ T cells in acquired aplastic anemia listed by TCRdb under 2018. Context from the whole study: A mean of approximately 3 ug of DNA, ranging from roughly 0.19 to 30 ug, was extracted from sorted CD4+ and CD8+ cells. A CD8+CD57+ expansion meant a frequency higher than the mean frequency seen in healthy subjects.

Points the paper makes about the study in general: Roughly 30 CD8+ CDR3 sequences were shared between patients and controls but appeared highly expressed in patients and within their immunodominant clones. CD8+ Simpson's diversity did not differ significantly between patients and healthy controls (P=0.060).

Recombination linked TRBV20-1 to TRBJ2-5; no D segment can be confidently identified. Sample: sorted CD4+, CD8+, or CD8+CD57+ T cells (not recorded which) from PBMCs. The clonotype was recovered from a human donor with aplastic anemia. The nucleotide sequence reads TGCAGTCCTCTACCCCTCGAGACCCAGTACTTC. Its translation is CSPLPLETQYF.